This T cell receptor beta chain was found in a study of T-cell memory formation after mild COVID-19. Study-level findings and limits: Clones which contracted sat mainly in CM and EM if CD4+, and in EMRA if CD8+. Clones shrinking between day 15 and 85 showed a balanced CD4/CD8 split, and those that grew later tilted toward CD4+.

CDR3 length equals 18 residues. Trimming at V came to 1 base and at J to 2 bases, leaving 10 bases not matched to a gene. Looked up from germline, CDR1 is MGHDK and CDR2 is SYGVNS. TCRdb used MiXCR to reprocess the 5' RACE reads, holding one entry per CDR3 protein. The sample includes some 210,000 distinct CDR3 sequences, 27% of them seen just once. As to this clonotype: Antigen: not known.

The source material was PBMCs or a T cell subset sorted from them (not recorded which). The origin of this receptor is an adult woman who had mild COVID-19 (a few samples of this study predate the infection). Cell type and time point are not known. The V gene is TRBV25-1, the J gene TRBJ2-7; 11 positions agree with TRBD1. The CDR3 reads CASSEWELGDRGTYEQYF. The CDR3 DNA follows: TGTGCCAGCAGTGAATGGGAATTGGGGGACAGGGGGACCTACGAGCAGTACTTC.